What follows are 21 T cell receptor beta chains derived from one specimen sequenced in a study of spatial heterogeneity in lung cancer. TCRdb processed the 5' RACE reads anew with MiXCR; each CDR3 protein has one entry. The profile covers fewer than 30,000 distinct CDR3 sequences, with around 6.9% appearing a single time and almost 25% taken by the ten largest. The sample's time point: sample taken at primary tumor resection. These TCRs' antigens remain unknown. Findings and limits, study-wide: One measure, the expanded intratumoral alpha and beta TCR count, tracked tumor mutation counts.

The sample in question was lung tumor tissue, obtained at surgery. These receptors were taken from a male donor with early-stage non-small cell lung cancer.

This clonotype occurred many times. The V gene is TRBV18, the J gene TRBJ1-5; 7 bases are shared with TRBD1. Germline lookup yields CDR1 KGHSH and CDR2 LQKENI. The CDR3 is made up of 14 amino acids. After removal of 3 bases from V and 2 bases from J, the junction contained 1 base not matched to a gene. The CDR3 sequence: CASSPDRGNQPQHF. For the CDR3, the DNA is TGTGCCAGCTCACCCGACAGGGGCAATCAGCCCCAGCATTTT.

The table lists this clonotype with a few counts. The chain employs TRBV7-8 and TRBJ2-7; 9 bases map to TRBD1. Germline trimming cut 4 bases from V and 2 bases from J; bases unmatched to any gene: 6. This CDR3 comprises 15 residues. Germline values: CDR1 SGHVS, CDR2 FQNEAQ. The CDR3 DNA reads TGTGCCAGCAGCTCCGGGACAGGGCCTCCCTACGAGCAGTACTTC. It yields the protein CASSSGTGPPYEQYF.

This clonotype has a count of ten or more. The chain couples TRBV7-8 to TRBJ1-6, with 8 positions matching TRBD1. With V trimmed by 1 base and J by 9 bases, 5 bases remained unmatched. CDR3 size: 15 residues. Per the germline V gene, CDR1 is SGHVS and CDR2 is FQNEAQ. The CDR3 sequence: CASSLDGQGISPLHF. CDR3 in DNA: TGTGCCAGCAGCTTAGATGGACAGGGCATTTCACCCCTCCACTTT.

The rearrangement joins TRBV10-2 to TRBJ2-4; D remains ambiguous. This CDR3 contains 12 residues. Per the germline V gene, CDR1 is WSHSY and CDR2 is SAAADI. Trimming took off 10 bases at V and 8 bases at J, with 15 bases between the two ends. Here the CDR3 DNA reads TGCGCCACCGCGGACCGTCGGGACATTCAGTACTTC. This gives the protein CATADRRDIQYF.

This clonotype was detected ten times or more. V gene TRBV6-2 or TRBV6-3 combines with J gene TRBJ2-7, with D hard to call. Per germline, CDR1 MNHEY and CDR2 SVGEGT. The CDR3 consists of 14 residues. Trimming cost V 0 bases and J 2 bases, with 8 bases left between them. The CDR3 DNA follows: TGTGCCAGCAGTTACTCGACAAAAACCTACGAGCAGTACTTC. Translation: CASSYSTKTYEQYF.

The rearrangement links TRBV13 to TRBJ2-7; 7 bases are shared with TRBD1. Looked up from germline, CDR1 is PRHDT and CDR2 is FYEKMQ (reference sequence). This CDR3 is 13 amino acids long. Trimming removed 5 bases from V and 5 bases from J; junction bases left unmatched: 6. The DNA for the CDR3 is TGTGCCAGCAGCCAGACAGGGCGGAACGAGCAGTACTTC. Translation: CASSQTGRNEQYF.

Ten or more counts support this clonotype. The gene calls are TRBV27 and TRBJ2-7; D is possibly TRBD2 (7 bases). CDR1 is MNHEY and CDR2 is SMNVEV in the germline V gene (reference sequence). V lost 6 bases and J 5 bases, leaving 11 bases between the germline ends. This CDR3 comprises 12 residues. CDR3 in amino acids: CASRGGPNEQYF. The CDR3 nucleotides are TGTGCCAGCAGGGGGGGGCCCAACGAGCAGTACTTC.

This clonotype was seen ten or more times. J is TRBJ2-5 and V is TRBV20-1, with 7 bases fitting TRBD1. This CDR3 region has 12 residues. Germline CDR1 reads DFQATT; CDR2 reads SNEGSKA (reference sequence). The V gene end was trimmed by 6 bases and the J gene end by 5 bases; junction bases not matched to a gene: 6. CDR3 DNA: TGCAGTGCCGGGACAGCCGGGGAGACCCAGTACTTC. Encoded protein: CSAGTAGETQYF.

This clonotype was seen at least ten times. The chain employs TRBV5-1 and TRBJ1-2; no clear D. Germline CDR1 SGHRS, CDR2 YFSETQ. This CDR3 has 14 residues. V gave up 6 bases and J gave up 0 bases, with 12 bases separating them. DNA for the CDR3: TGCGCCAGCAAGCAGGACGGATCTAACTATGGCTACACCTTC. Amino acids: CASKQDGSNYGYTF. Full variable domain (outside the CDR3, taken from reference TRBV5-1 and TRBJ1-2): KAGVTQTPRYLIKTRGQQVTLSCSPISGHRSVSWYQQTPGQGLQFLFEYFSETQRNKGNFPGRFSGRQFSNSRSEMNVSTLELGDSALYLCASKQDGSNYGYTFGSGTRLTVV.

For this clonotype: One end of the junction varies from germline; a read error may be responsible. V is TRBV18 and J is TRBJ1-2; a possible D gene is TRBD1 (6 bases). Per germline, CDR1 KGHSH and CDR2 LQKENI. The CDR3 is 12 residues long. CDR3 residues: CASSSLDRRHHF. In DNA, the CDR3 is TGTGCCAGCTCATCTTTGGACAGAAGACACCACTTC.

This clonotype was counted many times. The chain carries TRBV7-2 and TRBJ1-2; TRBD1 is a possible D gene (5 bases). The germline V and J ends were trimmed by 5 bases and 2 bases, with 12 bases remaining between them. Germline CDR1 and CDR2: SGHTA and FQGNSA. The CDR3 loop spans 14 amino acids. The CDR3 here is CASSAGRQNYGYTF. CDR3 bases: TGTGCCAGCAGCGCGGGACGGCAGAACTATGGCTACACCTTC.

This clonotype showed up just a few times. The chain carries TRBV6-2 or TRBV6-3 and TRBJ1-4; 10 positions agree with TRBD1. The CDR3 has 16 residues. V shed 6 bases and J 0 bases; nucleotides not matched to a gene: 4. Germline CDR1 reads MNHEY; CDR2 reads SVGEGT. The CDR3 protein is CASRGDRGPTNEKLFF. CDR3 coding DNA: TGTGCCAGCAGAGGGGACAGGGGACCAACTAATGAAAAACTGTTTTTT.

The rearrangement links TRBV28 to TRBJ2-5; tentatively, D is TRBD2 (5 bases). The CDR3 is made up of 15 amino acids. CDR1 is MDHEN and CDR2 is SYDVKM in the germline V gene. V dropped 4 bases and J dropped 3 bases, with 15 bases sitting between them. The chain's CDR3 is CASSSLATTEETQYF. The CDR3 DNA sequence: TGTGCCAGCAGTTCCCTGGCGACTACTGAAGAGACCCAGTACTTC.

Here the CDR3 DNA reads TGCGCCAGCAGCTTGTTCACCGTATCCTACGAGCAGTACTTC. Protein product: CASSLFTVSYEQYF. The V gene is TRBV5-1, the J gene TRBJ2-7; D uncertain. The CDR3 spans 14 residues. Germline lookup yields CDR1 SGHRS and CDR2 YFSETQ. The V end lost 1 base, the J end lost 1 base, and 9 bases lay between the germline ends.

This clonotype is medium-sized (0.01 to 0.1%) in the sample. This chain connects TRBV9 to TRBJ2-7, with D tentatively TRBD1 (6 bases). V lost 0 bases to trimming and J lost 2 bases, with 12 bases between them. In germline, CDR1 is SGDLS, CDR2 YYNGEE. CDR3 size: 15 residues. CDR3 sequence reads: CASSVATGTPYEQYF. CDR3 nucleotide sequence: TGTGCCAGCAGCGTAGCTACCGGGACACCCTACGAGCAGTACTTC.

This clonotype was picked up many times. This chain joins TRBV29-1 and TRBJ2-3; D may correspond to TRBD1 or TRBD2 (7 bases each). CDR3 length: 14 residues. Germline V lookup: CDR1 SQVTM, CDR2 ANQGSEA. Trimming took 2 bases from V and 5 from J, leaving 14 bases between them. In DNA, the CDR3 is TGCAGCGTTGAATATTCAGGGGGGGGAGATACGCAGTATTTT. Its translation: CSVEYSGGGDTQYF.

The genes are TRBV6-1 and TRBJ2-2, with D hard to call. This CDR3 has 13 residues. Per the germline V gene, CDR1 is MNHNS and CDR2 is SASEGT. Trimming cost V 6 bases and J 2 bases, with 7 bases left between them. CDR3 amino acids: CASSSFNTGELFF. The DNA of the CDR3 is TGTGCCAGCAGCAGCTTTAACACCGGGGAGCTGTTTTTT.

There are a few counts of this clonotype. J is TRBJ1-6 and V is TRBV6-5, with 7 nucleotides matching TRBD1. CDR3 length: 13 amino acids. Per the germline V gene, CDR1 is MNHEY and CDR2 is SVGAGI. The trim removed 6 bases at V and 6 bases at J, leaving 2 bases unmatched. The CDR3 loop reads CASRTGFNSPLHF. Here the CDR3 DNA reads TGTGCCAGCAGGACAGGGTTTAATTCACCCCTCCACTTT.

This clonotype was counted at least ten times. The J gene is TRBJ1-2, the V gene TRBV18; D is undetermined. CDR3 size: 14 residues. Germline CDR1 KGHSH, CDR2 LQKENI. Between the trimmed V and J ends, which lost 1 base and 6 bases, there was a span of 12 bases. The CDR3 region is CASSPRQGQDGYTF. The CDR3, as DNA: TGTGCCAGCTCACCACGTCAAGGGCAGGATGGCTACACCTTC.

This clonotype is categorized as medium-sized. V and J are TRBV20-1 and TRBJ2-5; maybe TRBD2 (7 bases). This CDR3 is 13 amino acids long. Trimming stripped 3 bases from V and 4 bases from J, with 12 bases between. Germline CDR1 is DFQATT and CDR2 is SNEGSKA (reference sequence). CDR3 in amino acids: CSAREGGRETQYF. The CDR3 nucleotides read TGCAGTGCTAGGGAGGGGGGGAGAGAGACCCAGTACTTC.

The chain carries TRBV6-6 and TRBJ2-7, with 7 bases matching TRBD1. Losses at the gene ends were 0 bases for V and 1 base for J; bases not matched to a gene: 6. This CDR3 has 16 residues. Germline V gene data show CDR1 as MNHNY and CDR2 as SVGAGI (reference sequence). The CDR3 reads CASSYSTGQASYEQYF. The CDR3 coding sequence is TGTGCCAGCAGTTACTCGACTGGACAGGCGTCCTACGAGCAGTACTTC.